The T cell receptor beta chain under discussion was sequenced for a study of blood T cell repertoires in COVID-19. As for the study in general: Sites in the United States, Italy and Spain provided acute and convalescent COVID-19 samples. From T cells, B-cell-depleted T cells, or PBMCs came the material, which was cDNA or gDNA.

In the original workflow: The authors estimated nucleated cell counts from reference gene primer amplification. Here immunoSEQ multiplex PCR was the method, and the copy in TCRdb shows in-frame clones only, minus some. From that table come the V and J calls and clone size; the DNA was used to work out D and trimming. The data contain 88,000 or so clones, around 80% of them singletons. This CDR3 contains 13 residues. The germline V gene has CDR1 SGDLS and CDR2 YYNGEE. Trimming stripped 3 bases from V and 7 bases from J, with 8 bases between. The chain has TRBV9 and TRBJ1-6; D is uncertain. Sequenced sample: peripheral blood. The receptor's source is a man of 80 years or more with acute or convalescent COVID-19. The CDR3 reads CASSAVLNSPLHF. Written as DNA, the CDR3 is TGTGCCAGCAGCGCCGTCCTCAATTCACCCCTCCACTTT.